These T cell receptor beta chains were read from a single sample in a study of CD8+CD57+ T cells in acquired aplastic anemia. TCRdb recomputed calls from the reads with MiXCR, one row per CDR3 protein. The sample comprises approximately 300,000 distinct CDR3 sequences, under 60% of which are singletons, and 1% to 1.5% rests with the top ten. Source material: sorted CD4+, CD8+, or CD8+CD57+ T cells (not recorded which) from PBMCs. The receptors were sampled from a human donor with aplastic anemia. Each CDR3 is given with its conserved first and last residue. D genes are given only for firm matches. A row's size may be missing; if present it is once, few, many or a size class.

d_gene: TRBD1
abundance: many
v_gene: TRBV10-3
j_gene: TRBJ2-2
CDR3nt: TGTGGCACCCAGACAGGGTACACCGGGGAGCTGTTTTTT
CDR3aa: CGTQTGYTGELFF

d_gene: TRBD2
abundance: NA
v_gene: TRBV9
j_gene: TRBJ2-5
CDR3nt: TGTGCCAGCAGCCCCGGGACTAGCGGGAGAATTGGAGAGACCCAGTACTTC
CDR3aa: CASSPGTSGRIGETQYF

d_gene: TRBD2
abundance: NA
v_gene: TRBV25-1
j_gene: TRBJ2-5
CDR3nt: TGTGCCAGCAGTGAGTCGTTAGCGGGAGGCTTAGGGACCCAGTACTTC
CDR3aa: CASSESLAGGLGTQYF

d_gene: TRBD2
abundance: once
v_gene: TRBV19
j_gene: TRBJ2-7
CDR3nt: TGTGCCAGTAGTATCACCGGGAGGGCGTCCTACGAGCAGTACTTC
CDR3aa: CASSITGRASYEQYF

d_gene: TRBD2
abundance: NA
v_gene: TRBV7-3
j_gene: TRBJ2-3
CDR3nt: TGTGCCAGCAGCGTTCCTCCGGGACTAGCGGGAGAGGCAACAGATACGCAGTATTTT
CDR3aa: CASSVPPGLAGEATDTQYF

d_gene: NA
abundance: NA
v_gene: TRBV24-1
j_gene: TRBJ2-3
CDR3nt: TGTTCCACCAGTGATGTCACCGGGACAGATACGCAGTATTTT
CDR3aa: CSTSDVTGTDTQYF

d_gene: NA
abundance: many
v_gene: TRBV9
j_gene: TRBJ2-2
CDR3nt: TGTGCCAGCAGCGTAGTCGGGGTACCCGGGGAGCTGTTTTTT
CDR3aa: CASSVVGVPGELFF

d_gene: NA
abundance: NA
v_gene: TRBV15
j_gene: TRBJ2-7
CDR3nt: TGTGCCACCAGCAGAGATGTAGGAGCCTACGAGCAGTACTTC
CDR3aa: CATSRDVGAYEQYF

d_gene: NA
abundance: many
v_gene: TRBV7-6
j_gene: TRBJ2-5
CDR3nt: TGTGCCAGCAGCTTAGCGTCGACGGAGACCCAGTACTTC
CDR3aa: CASSLASTETQYF

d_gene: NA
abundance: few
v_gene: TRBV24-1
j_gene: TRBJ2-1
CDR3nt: TGTGCCACCAGTGATCGGTCAGGGGGAGGATATGAGCAGTTCTTC
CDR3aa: CATSDRSGGGYEQFF

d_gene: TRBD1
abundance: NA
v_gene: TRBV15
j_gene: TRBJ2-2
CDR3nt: TGTGCCACCAGCACCGCAGGGGGCCACACCGGGGAGCTGTTTTTT
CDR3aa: CATSTAGGHTGELFF

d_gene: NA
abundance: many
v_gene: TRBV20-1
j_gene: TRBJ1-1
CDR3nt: TGCAGTGCTCGACAGGACGAGTACACTGAAGCTTTCTTT
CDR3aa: CSARQDEYTEAFF

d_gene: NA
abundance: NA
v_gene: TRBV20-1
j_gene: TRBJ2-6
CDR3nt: TGCAGTGCAACAGGCGGGAGGGCCAACGTCCTGACTTTC
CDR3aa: CSATGGRANVLTF

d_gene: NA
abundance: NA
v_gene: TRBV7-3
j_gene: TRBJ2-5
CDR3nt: TGTGCCAGCAGCCGTTCCACGGGGGAGACCCAGTACTTC
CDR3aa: CASSRSTGETQYF

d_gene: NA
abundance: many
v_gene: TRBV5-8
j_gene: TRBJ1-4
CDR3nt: TGTGCCAGCAGCCCGGGGGCCCGGTGGAGTAATGAAAAACTGTTTTTT
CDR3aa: CASSPGARWSNEKLFF

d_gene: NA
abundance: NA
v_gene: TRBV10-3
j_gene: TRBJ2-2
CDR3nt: TGTGCCATCAAAGGGACACCGAACACCGGGGAGCTGTTTTTT
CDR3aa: CAIKGTPNTGELFF

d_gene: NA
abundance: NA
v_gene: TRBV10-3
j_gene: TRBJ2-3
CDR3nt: TGTGCCAGCAGTCTCCTTTGGGGGGACACAGATACGCAGTATTTT
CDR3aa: CASSLLWGDTDTQYF

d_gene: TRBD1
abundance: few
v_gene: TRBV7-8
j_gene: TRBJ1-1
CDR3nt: TGTGCCAGCAGCTTAGGGACAGGGCGTGAAGCTTTCTTT
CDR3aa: CASSLGTGREAFF

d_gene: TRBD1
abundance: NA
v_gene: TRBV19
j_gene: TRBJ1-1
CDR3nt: TGTGCCAGTAGTACTCAATCTCAGGGGGCAGTTGAAGCTTTCTTT
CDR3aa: CASSTQSQGAVEAFF

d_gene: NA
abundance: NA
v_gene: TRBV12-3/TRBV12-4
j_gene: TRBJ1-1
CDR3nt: TGTGCCAGCAGCCTGGTGAACACTGAAGCTTTCTTT
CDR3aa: CASSLVNTEAFF

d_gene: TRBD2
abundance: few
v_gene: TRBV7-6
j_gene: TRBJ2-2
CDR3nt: TGTGCCAGCAGCCCCCTTACTAGCGGGAGGGCCGGGGAGCTGTTTTTT
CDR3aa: CASSPLTSGRAGELFF

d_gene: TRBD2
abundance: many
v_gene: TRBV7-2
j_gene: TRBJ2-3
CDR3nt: TGTGCCAGCAGCTCCGGGACTAGCGGGAGAATAGATACGCAGTATTTT
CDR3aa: CASSSGTSGRIDTQYF

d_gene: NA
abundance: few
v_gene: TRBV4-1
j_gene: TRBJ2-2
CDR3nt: TGCGCCAGCAGCCAAGTAAGGGCGCAGGGCCCCACCGGGGAGCTGTTTTTT
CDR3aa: CASSQVRAQGPTGELFF

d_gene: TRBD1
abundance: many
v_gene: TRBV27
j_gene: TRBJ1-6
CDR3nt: TGTGCCAGCAGTTTAGACGGACAGGGAAGCTCCTATAATTCACCCCTCCACTTT
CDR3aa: CASSLDGQGSSYNSPLHF

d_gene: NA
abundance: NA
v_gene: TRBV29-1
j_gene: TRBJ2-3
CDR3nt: TGCAGCGTTGGGGTTATAGATACGCAGTATTTT
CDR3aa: CSVGVIDTQYF

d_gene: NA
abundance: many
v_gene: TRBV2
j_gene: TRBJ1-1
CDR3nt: TGTGCCAGCAGTGTAGGGGCGAACACTGAAGCTTTCTTT
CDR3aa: CASSVGANTEAFF

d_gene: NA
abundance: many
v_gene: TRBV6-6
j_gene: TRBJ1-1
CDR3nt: TGTGCCAGCAGTCTTCTCCCGAACACTGAAGCTTTCTTT
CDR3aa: CASSLLPNTEAFF

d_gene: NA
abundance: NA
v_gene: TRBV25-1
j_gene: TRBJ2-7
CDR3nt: TGTGCCAGCAGTGAAGCGGACGAGCAGTACTTC
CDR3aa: CASSEADEQYF

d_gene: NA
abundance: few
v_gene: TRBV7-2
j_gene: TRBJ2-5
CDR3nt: TGTGCCAGCAGCAGGCGGGAAGAGACCCAGTACTTC
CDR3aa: CASSRREETQYF

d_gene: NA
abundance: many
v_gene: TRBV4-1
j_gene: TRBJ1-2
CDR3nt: TGCGCCAGCAGCCACGCTTACATGGGATACTATGGCTACACCTTC
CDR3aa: CASSHAYMGYYGYTF

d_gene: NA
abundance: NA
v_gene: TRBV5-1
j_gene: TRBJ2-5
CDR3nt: TGCGCCAGCAGCCCACGGACTTCTTTGGAGACCCAGTACTTC
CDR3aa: CASSPRTSLETQYF

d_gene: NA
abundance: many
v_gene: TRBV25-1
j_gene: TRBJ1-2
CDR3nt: TGTGCCAGCAGCCCCGCCCCACAGGCCAGAGAGGGCTACACCTTC
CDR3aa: CASSPAPQAREGYTF

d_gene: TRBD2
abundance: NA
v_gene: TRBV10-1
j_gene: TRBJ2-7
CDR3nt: TGCGCCAGCAGTGTAGGCGGGGGGCCATCCTACGAGCAGTACTTC
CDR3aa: CASSVGGGPSYEQYF

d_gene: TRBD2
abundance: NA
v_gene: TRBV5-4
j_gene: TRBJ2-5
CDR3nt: TGTGCCAGCAGCTCGGGGGCTAGCGGGGAGACCCAGTACTTC
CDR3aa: CASSSGASGETQYF

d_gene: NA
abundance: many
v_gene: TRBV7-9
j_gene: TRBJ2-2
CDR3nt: TGTGCCAGCAGCTTTTTCCCGAACACCGGGGAGCTGTTTTTT
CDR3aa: CASSFFPNTGELFF

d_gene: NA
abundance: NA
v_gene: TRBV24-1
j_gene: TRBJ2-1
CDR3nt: TGTGCCACCAGTGACCCACCGAGGGGCTTCGGGTACAATGAGCAGTTCTTC
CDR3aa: CATSDPPRGFGYNEQFF

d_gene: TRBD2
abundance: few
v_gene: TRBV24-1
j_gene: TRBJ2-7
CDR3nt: TGTGCCACCAGTGACCCCTCCCCAGCGGGAGTGGACGAGCAGTACTTC
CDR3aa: CATSDPSPAGVDEQYF

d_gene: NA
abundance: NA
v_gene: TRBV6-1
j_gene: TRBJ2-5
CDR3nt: TGTGCGGAAGGGAGAGGTGTTCACCAAGAGACCCAGTACTTC
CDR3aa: CAEGRGVHQETQYF

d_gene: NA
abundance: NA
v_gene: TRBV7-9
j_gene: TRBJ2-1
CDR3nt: TGTGCCAGCAGCTTCCTGACTAGTTCCCTTACGGCGTTCTTC
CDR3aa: CASSFLTSSLTAFF

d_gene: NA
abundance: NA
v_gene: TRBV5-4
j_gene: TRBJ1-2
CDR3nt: TGTGCCAGCAGTGATTACAGGGTGTCCGGCGGCTACACCTTC
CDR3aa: CASSDYRVSGGYTF